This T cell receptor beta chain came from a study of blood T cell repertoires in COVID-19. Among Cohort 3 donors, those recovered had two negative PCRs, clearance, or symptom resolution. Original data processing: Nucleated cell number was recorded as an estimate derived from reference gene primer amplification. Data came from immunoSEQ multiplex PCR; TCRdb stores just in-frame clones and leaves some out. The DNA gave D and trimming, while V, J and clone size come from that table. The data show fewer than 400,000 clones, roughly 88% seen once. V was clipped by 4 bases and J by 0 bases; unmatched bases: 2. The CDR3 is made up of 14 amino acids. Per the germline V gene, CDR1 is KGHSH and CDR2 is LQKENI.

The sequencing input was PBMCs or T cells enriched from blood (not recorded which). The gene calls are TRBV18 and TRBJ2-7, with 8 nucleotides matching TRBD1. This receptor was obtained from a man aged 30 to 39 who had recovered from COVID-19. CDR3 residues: CASSQQGDSYEQYF. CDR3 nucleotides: TGTGCCAGCTCACAACAGGGGGACTCCTACGAGCAGTACTTC.